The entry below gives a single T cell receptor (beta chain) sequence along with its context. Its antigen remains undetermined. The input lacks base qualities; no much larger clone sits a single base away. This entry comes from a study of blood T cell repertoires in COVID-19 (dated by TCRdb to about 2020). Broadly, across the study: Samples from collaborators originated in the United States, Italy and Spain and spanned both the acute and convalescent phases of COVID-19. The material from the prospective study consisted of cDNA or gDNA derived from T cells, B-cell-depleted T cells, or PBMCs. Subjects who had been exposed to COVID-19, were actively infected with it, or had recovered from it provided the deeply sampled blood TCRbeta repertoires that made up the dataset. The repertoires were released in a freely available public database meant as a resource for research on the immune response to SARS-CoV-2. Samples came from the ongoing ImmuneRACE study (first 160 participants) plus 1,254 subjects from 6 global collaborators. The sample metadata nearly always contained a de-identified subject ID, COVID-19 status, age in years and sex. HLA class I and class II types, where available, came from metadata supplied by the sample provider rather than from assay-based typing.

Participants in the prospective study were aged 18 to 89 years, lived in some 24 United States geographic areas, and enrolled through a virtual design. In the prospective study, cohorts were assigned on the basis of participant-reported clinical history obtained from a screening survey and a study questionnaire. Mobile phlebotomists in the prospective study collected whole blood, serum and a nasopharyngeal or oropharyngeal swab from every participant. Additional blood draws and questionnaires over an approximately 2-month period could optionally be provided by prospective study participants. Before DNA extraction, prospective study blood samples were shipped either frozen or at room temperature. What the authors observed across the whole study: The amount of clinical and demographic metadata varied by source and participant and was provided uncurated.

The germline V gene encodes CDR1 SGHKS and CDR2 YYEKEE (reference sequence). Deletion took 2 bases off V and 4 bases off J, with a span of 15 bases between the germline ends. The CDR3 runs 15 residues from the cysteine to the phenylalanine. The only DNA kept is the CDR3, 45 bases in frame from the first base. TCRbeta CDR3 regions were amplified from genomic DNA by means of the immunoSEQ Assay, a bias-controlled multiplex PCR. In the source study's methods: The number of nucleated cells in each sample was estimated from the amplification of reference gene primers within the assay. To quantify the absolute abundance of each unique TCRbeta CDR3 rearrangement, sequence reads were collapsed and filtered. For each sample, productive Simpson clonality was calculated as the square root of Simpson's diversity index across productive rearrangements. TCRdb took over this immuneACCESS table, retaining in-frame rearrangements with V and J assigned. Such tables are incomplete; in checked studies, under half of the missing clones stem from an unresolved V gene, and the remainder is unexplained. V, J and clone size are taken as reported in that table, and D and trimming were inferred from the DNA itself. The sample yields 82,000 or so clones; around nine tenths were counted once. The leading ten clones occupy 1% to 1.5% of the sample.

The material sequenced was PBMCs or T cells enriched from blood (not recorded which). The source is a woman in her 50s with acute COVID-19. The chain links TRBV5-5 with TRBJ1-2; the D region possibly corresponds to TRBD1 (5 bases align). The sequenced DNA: TGTGCCAGCAGCTTATCAATGACAGAGATCTATGGCTACACCTTC. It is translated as CASSLSMTEIYGYTF.